This TCR beta chain was documented in a study of blood T cell repertoires in COVID-19. Study-level information: Samples of COVID-19 (acute and convalescent) were obtained from the United States, Italy and Spain.

Authors' data handling: By means of reference gene primer amplification, nucleated cell counts were estimated. Profiling relied on immunoSEQ multiplex PCR, and the TCRdb table lists in-frame clones only, not all of them. From that table come the V and J calls and clone size; the DNA was used to work out D and trimming. The sample has about 67,000 clones; 79% are singletons. Germline V gene data show CDR1 as SGHRS and CDR2 as YFSETQ. Trimming removed 0 bases at V and 0 bases at J, with 7 bases between. CDR3 length equals 15 residues. The V gene is TRBV5-1, the J gene TRBJ2-1, with D tentatively TRBD1 (6 bases). Source material: peripheral blood. The origin of this receptor is a woman aged 55-75 years with acute or convalescent COVID-19. The CDR3 nucleotides are TGCGCCAGCAGCTTGGGGACAGCCTCCTACAATGAGCAGTTCTTC. It yields the protein CASSLGTASYNEQFF.